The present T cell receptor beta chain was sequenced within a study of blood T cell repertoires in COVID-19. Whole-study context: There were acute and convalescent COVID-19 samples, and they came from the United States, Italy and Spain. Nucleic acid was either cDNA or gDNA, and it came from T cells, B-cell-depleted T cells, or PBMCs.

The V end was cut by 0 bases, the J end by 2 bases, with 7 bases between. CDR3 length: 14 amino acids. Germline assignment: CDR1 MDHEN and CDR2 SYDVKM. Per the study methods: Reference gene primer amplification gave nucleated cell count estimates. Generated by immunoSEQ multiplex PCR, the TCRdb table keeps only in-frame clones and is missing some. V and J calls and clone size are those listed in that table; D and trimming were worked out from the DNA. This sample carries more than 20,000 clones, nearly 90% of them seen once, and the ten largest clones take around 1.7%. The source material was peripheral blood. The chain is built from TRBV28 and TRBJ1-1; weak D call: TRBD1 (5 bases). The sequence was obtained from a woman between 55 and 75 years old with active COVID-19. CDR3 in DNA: TGTGCCAGCAGTTTATGGGGGGGTAACACTGAAGCTTTCTTT. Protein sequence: CASSLWGGNTEAFF.